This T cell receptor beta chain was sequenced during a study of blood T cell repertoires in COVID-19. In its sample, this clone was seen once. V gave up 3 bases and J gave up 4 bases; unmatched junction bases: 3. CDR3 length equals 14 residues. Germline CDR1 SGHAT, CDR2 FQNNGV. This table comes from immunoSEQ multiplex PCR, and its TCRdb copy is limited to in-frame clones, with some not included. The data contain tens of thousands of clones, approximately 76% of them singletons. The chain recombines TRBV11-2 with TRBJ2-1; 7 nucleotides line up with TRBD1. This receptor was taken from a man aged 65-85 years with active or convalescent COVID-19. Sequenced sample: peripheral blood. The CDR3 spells CASSFGTAYNEQFF. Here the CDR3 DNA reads TGTGCCAGCAGCTTTGGGACAGCATACAATGAGCAGTTCTTC.